One sample yielded the 3 T cell receptor beta chains listed below, sequenced in a study of cytomegalovirus exposure and HLA in healthy donors. With 60 Vbeta and 13 Jbeta primers, the PCR was carried out. Assay: immunoSEQ multiplex PCR; the TCRdb copy retains only in-frame clones and omits some. The sample has 100,000 to 150,000 clones; around 72% are singletons. Sequenced sample: PBMCs. The receptor set was obtained from a man aged 25 to 40 in good health and CMV-seronegative.

A single count supports this clone. The V and J genes are TRBV9 and TRBJ2-5; maybe TRBD1 (6 bases). The CDR3 extends over 15 amino acids. The V gene lost 3 bases and the J gene lost 2 bases, with 14 bases spanning the gap. Germline CDR1 SGDLS, CDR2 YYNGEE. The chain's CDR3 is CASSERDTTQETQYF. The CDR3 coding sequence is TGTGCCAGCAGCGAACGGGACACCACTCAAGAGACCCAGTACTTC.

This sequence joins TRBV27 and TRBJ1-1, with D possibly TRBD1 on 5 matching bases. Germline CDR1 reads MNHEY; CDR2 reads SMNVEV (reference sequence). This CDR3 is built from 14 residues. Trimming took off 6 bases at V and 0 bases at J, with 11 bases between the two ends. Here the CDR3 DNA reads TGTGCCAGCAGCTTGACAGTTATGAACACTGAAGCTTTCTTT. Translating gives CASSLTVMNTEAFF.

As to this clone: The germline gene is not matched at one end of the junction; a read error may be the cause. The same CDR3 also results from other DNA sequences found in this sample. The rearrangement uses TRBV10-3 and TRBJ1-1; TRBD1 aligns across 8 bases. The CDR3 covers 14 residues. Germline assignment: CDR1 ENHRY and CDR2 SYGVKD. DNA of the CDR3: TGCGCCATCAGGGGAGGACAGGGGAACACTGAAGCTTTCTTT. This encodes CAIRGGQGNTEAFF.